One and the same sample provided the 21 T cell receptor beta chains below, sequenced in a study of neurological immune-mediated disorders. From the 5' RACE reads, TCRdb called clonotypes with MiXCR, one entry per CDR3 protein. The sample shows 65,000 to 85,000 distinct CDR3 sequences, 3.2% of them seen only once. Sequencing input: PBMCs. The receptors derive from a woman in her forties or fifties with multiple sclerosis.

This clonotype was observed at least ten times. The chain has TRBV3-1 and TRBJ2-2; 8 bases agree with TRBD2. The junction had 10 bases not matched to a gene; V was cut back by 4 bases and J by 0 bases. The germline gives CDR1 LGHDT, CDR2 YNNKEL (reference sequence). The length of the CDR3 is 18 residues. This chain's CDR3 is CASSLYSGGDANTGELFF. CDR3 DNA sequence: TGTGCCAGCAGCCTTTATTCGGGGGGGGACGCGAACACCGGGGAGCTGTTTTTT.

This clonotype came up many times. J is TRBJ2-1 and V is TRBV28, with 12 positions matching TRBD2. Germline CDR1 reads MDHEN; CDR2 reads SYDVKM. The CDR3 sequence is 16 residues long. J was trimmed by 5 bases and V by 0 bases; bases with no gene match: 2. The CDR3 DNA reads as TGTGCCAGCAGTTTATGGACTAGCGGGAGCGACAATGAGCAGTTCTTC. Residues: CASSLWTSGSDNEQFF.

This clonotype has a count of ten or more. The chain carries TRBV7-2 and TRBJ1-1; D ambiguous. Germline CDR1 reads SGHTA; CDR2 reads FQGNSA. Trimming stripped 2 bases from V and 3 bases from J, with 13 bases between. The CDR3 runs 15 residues. Here the CDR3 reads CASSLYRVGDTEAFF. Written as DNA, the CDR3 is TGTGCCAGCAGCTTATATCGGGTCGGGGACACTGAAGCTTTCTTT.

This clonotype was recorded at least ten times. The gene calls are TRBV5-1 and TRBJ1-5; D unresolved. This CDR3 has 13 amino acids. The V gene lost 5 bases and the J gene lost 1 base, with 7 bases spanning the gap. Germline V gives CDR1 SGHRS, CDR2 YFSETQ. In DNA form, the CDR3 reads TGCGCCAGCAGTTGGGAGAGCAATCAGCCCCAGCATTTT. Translated: CASSWESNQPQHF.

This clonotype was observed at least ten times. This chain links TRBV4-1 with TRBJ2-2, with TRBD2 matching over 12 bases. The V and J ends lost 1 base and 3 bases, in that order; junction bases with no gene match: 9. This CDR3 region has 19 residues. Germline-derived CDR1 and CDR2 are MGHRA and YSYEKL. The CDR3 spells CASSQGLGLAGPDTGELFF. The CDR3 nucleotides read TGCGCCAGCAGCCAAGGCCTGGGACTAGCGGGCCCAGACACCGGGGAGCTGTTTTTT.

This clonotype was detected many times. This chain links TRBV10-3 with TRBJ1-3; D remains ambiguous. Germline values: CDR1 ENHRY, CDR2 SYGVKD. Trimming removed 3 bases from V and 0 bases from J, with 12 bases in between. This CDR3 spans 16 amino acids. This CDR3 reads CAISDSRRSSGNTIYF. The CDR3 bases are TGTGCCATCAGTGATAGTCGGCGGTCCTCTGGAAACACCATATATTTT.

This clonotype was counted ten times or more. The J gene is TRBJ2-3, the V gene TRBV6-5; 8 positions match TRBD2. The junction had 10 bases not matched to a gene; V was cut back by 6 bases and J by 2 bases. CDR3 length equals 16 residues. CDR1 and CDR2 (germline): MNHEY, SVGAGI. The CDR3 protein is CASSPVSGELTDTQYF. The CDR3 DNA is TGTGCCAGCAGCCCGGTTAGCGGGGAACTCACAGATACGCAGTATTTT.

Ten or more counts support this clonotype. The V call is TRBV20-1, the J call TRBJ2-7, with TRBD2 matching 12 bases. The CDR3 totals 15 residues. The J segment lost 2 bases and the V segment lost 4 bases, leaving 6 bases of the junction unmatched. CDR1 and CDR2 from the germline V gene are DFQATT and SNEGSKA (reference sequence). In nucleotides, the CDR3 is TGCAGTGCTACCAAAGGACTAGCGGGGCCCTACGAGCAGTACGTC. It is translated as CSATKGLAGPYEQYV.

This clonotype was counted at least ten times. The V gene is TRBV18, the J gene TRBJ2-7; D might be TRBD1 (5 bases). V lost 2 bases and J 1 base, leaving 6 bases between the germline ends. The CDR3 is 13 residues long. Germline V gene lookup returns CDR1 KGHSH and CDR2 LQKENI. CDR3: CASSPGASYEQYF. CDR3 DNA: TGTGCCAGCTCACCAGGGGCTTCCTACGAGCAGTACTTC.

The table lists this clonotype with many counts. The V call is TRBV18, the J call TRBJ2-7; a possible D gene is TRBD1 (5 bases). V was trimmed by 4 bases and J by 3 bases, leaving 19 bases between them. Germline CDR1 reads KGHSH; CDR2 reads LQKENI. The CDR3 loop spans 16 amino acids. CDR3: CASSLLKPQGIYEQYF. The CDR3 DNA follows: TGTGCCAGCTCACTCCTAAAACCTCAGGGTATCTACGAGCAGTACTTC.

At least ten counts were recorded for this clonotype. The CDR3 bases are TGCAGTGCTAATGGGCAGGGGCAGGGCTCGTATCAGCCCCAGCATTTT. Its translation: CSANGQGQGSYQPQHF. The chain joins TRBV20-1 to TRBJ1-5; tentative D call: TRBD1 (6 bases). CDR3 length: 16 residues. Germline-derived CDR1 and CDR2 are DFQATT and SNEGSKA (reference sequence). Trimming took 4 bases from V and 5 from J, leaving 21 bases between them.

This clonotype was detected a few times. This chain connects TRBV4-3 to TRBJ2-1, with D possibly being TRBD2 (6 bases). The length of the CDR3 is 17 residues. In germline, CDR1 is LGHNA, CDR2 YSLEER. Trimming shortened V by 1 base and J by 6 bases, and 19 bases separated the two germline ends. CDR3 DNA: TGCGCCAGCAGCCAAGTAACCCGCATGTTGGGGGGCAATGAGCAGTTCTTC. Translating gives CASSQVTRMLGGNEQFF.

This clonotype appeared many times. The gene calls are TRBV18 and TRBJ2-1, with D unresolved. CDR1 is KGHSH, CDR2 LQKENI, per germline. This CDR3 is 13 amino acids long. The V and J ends lost 4 bases and 7 bases respectively, with 11 bases between them. The CDR3 nucleotides are TGTGCCAGCTCACAGGCAAGGCTGAATGAGCAGTTCTTC. Its translation is CASSQARLNEQFF.

This clonotype was found many times. This sequence joins TRBV14 and TRBJ1-2; D not certain. V was clipped by 0 bases and J by 8 bases, with 10 bases between them. The length of the CDR3 is 13 residues. From germline, CDR1 is SGHDN and CDR2 FVKESK. DNA of the CDR3: TGTGCCAGCAGCCAAGATCGGGCGTGGGGCTACACCTTC. It yields the protein CASSQDRAWGYTF.

In its sample, this clonotype was seen many times. The chain joins TRBV18 to TRBJ1-3, with D unresolved. The CDR3 runs to 16 residues. Germline CDR1 KGHSH, CDR2 LQKENI. The V end lost 0 bases, the J end lost 2 bases, and 11 bases lay between the germline ends. CDR3 nucleotides: TGTGCCAGCTCACCACCGTCGACGGCACCTGGAAACACCATATATTTT. Translating it yields CASSPPSTAPGNTIYF. The whole variable domain, filled in from reference TRBV18 and TRBJ1-3, reads NAGVMQNPRHLVRRRGQEARLRCSPMKGHSHVYWYRQLPEEGLKFMVYLQKENIIDESGMPKERFSAEFPKEGPSILRIQQVVRGDSAAYFCASSPPSTAPGNTIYFGEGSWLTVV.

This clonotype was found many times. J is TRBJ2-3 and V is TRBV11-3; D is ambiguous. The CDR3 totals 14 residues. Trimming removed 5 bases from V and 2 bases from J, with 11 bases in between. The germline gives CDR1 SGHNT, CDR2 YENEEA. CDR3: CASSQGPNTDTQYF. As DNA, the CDR3 is TGTGCCAGCAGCCAAGGACCGAACACAGATACGCAGTATTTT.

This clonotype occurred many times. The chain recombines TRBV9 with TRBJ2-7, with 14 bases matching TRBD2. This CDR3 region has 16 residues. The germline V gene has CDR1 SGDLS and CDR2 YYNGEE. V lost 2 bases and J lost 5; bases outside the gene matches: 6. CDR3 DNA: TGTGCCAGCAGCGTGGGATCGGGACTAGCGGGGGACGAGCAGTACGTC. Amino acid sequence: CASSVGSGLAGDEQYV.

This clonotype was detected ten times or more. The genes are TRBV7-6 and TRBJ1-4; D gene ambiguous. V was pared by 1 base and J by 10 bases, with 16 bases between. The CDR3 runs 15 residues. The germline CDR1 and CDR2 sequences are SGHVS and FNYEAQ. CDR3 DNA sequence: TGTGCCAGCAGCTTAGAAGCAGAGCCGGGTGGAAAACTGTTTTTT. Residues: CASSLEAEPGGKLFF.

This clonotype was seen at least ten times. This chain uses TRBV4-3 with TRBJ2-1, with TRBD2 matching over 8 bases. V was pared by 0 bases and J by 0 bases, with 1 base of the junction left unmatched. Per the germline V gene, CDR1 is LGHNA and CDR2 is YSLEER. The CDR3 spans 16 residues. The CDR3 loop is CASSQDAGGSYNEQFF. CDR3 bases: TGCGCCAGCAGCCAAGATGCGGGGGGCTCCTACAATGAGCAGTTCTTC.

This clonotype was recorded a few times. A read error is possible here, since a much larger clone lies one base away. The conserved phenylalanine or tryptophan normally closing the CDR3 is absent here, so this likely arose from a read error. The chain links TRBV5-5 to TRBJ1-1, with D perhaps TRBD1 (5 bases). CDR1 SGHKS and CDR2 YYEKEE come from the germline V gene (reference sequence). Trimming stripped 2 bases from V and 1 base from J, with 12 bases between. The CDR3 loop spans 15 amino acids. CDR3 sequence: CASSLSFGGNTEAFC. The CDR3 bases are TGTGCCAGCAGCTTATCTTTCGGGGGGAACACTGAAGCTTTCTGT.

This clonotype was seen ten or more times. The V call is TRBV27, the J call TRBJ2-1, with a tentative D call TRBD2 (6 bases). Germline V gene data show CDR1 as MNHEY and CDR2 as SMNVEV (reference sequence). CDR3 length equals 14 residues. The V gene lost 6 bases and the J gene lost 0 bases, with 9 bases spanning the gap. CDR3 protein: CASSHGGSYNEQFF. CDR3 DNA: TGTGCCAGCAGCCACGGGGGCTCCTACAATGAGCAGTTCTTC.